This T cell receptor (beta chain) was captured in a study of T cell repertoires in cytomegalovirus infection. Germline loops: CDR1 MNHEY, CDR2 SVGAGI. The V and J ends lost 0 bases and 5 bases respectively, with 7 bases between them. The CDR3 totals 13 residues. One entry per CDR3 protein, called by TCRdb with MiXCR from the reads. Here the sample spans almost 300,000 distinct CDR3 sequences, around 9.6% being singletons. This clonotype was seen repeatedly, ten times or more. The sequencing input was PBMCs. The source is a human donor in good health (CMV status not recorded). Some clones in this sample may be carry-over from other donors' samples. V usage is TRBV6-5 and J usage is TRBJ1-1; D is unresolved. The CDR3 spells CASSYSSTTEAFF. As DNA, the CDR3 is TGTGCCAGCAGTTACTCTTCGACGACTGAAGCTTTCTTT.